A selection of T cell receptor beta chains follows, all from one sample in a study of shared clonotypes between healthy human individuals. The data were produced by immunoSEQ multiplex PCR, yet TCRdb's version contains in-frame clones alone and is incomplete. There are under 550,000 clones in the sample; about 96% occur only once, and about 0.057% lies in the top ten. Sequencing was carried out using naive CD4+ T cells sorted from blood. The receptor source for this set is a woman under 40 in good health. The CDR3 runs from the conserved cysteine through the conserved F or W. The order of the fields is clone size, V gene, J gene, D gene, CDR3 protein, CDR3 DNA. D genes are given only for firm matches. Clone sizes are given selectively: once, few, many, or a class where the clone is expanded.

clone size: NA; V gene: TRBV27; J gene: TRBJ2-7; D gene: NA; CDR3 protein: CASSLLLPGQTTLQYF; CDR3 DNA: TGTGCCAGCAGTTTATTGCTCCCAGGACAGACAACGTTGCAGTACTTC
clone size: NA; V gene: TRBV28; J gene: TRBJ1-2; D gene: NA; CDR3 protein: CASSPGVGYTF; CDR3 DNA: TGTGCCAGCAGCCCAGGGGTCGGCTACACCTTC
clone size: NA; V gene: TRBV29-1; J gene: TRBJ2-5; D gene: NA; CDR3 protein: CSVEGQFQETQYF; CDR3 DNA: TGCAGCGTTGAAGGACAGTTCCAAGAGACCCAGTACTTC
clone size: once; V gene: TRBV27; J gene: TRBJ1-1; D gene: TRBD1; CDR3 protein: CASSQRQGNTEAFF; CDR3 DNA: TGTGCCAGCAGTCAGAGACAGGGGAACACTGAAGCTTTCTTT
clone size: NA; V gene: TRBV28; J gene: TRBJ1-2; D gene: TRBD1; CDR3 protein: CASSLGQGPYGYTF; CDR3 DNA: TGTGCCAGCAGTCTTGGACAGGGACCCTATGGCTACACCTTC
clone size: NA; V gene: TRBV18; J gene: TRBJ2-1; D gene: NA; CDR3 protein: CASSRNREDEQFF; CDR3 DNA: TGTGCCAGCTCACGTAACAGGGAGGATGAGCAGTTCTTC
clone size: NA; V gene: TRBV18; J gene: TRBJ2-3; D gene: NA; CDR3 protein: CASGGTDTQYF; CDR3 DNA: TGTGCCAGCGGGGGCACAGATACGCAGTATTTT
clone size: NA; V gene: TRBV29-1; J gene: TRBJ1-1; D gene: NA; CDR3 protein: CSVEDGGWANMNTEAFF; CDR3 DNA: TGCAGCGTTGAAGACGGGGGATGGGCAAACATGAACACTGAAGCTTTCTTT
clone size: NA; V gene: TRBV5-1; J gene: TRBJ2-3; D gene: NA; CDR3 protein: CASSLGVHKSTDTQYF; CDR3 DNA: TGCGCCAGCAGCTTGGGGGTCCATAAGAGCACAGATACGCAGTATTTT
clone size: NA; V gene: TRBV19; J gene: TRBJ2-7; D gene: NA; CDR3 protein: CVEHEQYF; CDR3 DNA: TGTGTGGAGCACGAGCAGTACTTC
clone size: NA; V gene: TRBV6-5; J gene: TRBJ2-1; D gene: NA; CDR3 protein: CASSLTGYNEQFF; CDR3 DNA: TGTGCCAGCAGTCTTACAGGGTACAATGAGCAGTTCTTC
clone size: once; V gene: TRBV29-1; J gene: TRBJ2-7; D gene: NA; CDR3 protein: CSVEGGREQYF; CDR3 DNA: TGCAGCGTTGAAGGCGGGCGCGAGCAGTACTTC
clone size: NA; V gene: TRBV5-1; J gene: TRBJ2-1; D gene: NA; CDR3 protein: CASSQGQSYNEQFF; CDR3 DNA: TGCGCCAGCAGCCAAGGACAGTCCTACAATGAGCAGTTCTTC
clone size: NA; V gene: TRBV5-8; J gene: TRBJ2-3; D gene: TRBD1; CDR3 protein: CASSRQGGDTQYF; CDR3 DNA: TGTGCCAGCAGCCGACAGGGCGGAGATACGCAGTATTTT
clone size: NA; V gene: TRBV5-1; J gene: TRBJ2-1; D gene: TRBD2; CDR3 protein: CASSLRAGLSVDEQFF; CDR3 DNA: TGCGCCAGCAGCTTGAGAGCGGGACTCTCCGTCGATGAGCAGTTCTTC
clone size: NA; V gene: TRBV10-1; J gene: TRBJ2-7; D gene: NA; CDR3 protein: CASSDKEGSSYEQYF; CDR3 DNA: TGCGCCAGCAGTGATAAAGAGGGGAGCTCCTACGAGCAGTACTTC
clone size: NA; V gene: TRBV9; J gene: TRBJ2-3; D gene: NA; CDR3 protein: CASGPDTQYF; CDR3 DNA: TGTGCCAGCGGTCCAGATACGCAGTATTTT
clone size: NA; V gene: TRBV18; J gene: TRBJ1-2; D gene: NA; CDR3 protein: CASSPGTGLTTYGYTF; CDR3 DNA: TGTGCCAGCTCACCCGGAACGGGACTCACGACCTATGGCTACACCTTC
clone size: NA; V gene: TRBV28; J gene: TRBJ1-5; D gene: NA; CDR3 protein: CASSLSGDSNQPQHF; CDR3 DNA: TGTGCCAGCAGTCTTTCGGGAGATAGCAATCAGCCCCAGCATTTT
clone size: NA; V gene: TRBV28; J gene: TRBJ2-7; D gene: TRBD2; CDR3 protein: CASSQGLASSEQYF; CDR3 DNA: TGTGCCAGCAGCCAGGGACTAGCCTCTTCCGAGCAGTACTTC
clone size: NA; V gene: TRBV28; J gene: TRBJ1-3; D gene: NA; CDR3 protein: CATCRPGALGNTIYF; CDR3 DNA: TGTGCCACCTGTCGGCCAGGGGCGCTCGGAAACACCATATATTTT
clone size: NA; V gene: TRBV9; J gene: TRBJ1-2; D gene: NA; CDR3 protein: CASSVVGYGYTF; CDR3 DNA: TGTGCCAGCAGCGTAGTCGGGTATGGCTACACCTTC
clone size: once; V gene: TRBV11-2; J gene: TRBJ1-3; D gene: NA; CDR3 protein: CASSLAPYSGNTIYF; CDR3 DNA: TGTGCCAGCAGCTTAGCACCCTACTCTGGAAACACCATATATTTT
clone size: NA; V gene: TRBV5-4; J gene: TRBJ2-6; D gene: TRBD2; CDR3 protein: CASTVGLATGANVLTF; CDR3 DNA: TGTGCCAGCACCGTGGGACTAGCGACAGGGGCCAACGTCCTGACTTTC
clone size: NA; V gene: TRBV19; J gene: TRBJ2-7; D gene: TRBD2; CDR3 protein: CASSSSGRPYEQYF; CDR3 DNA: TGTGCCAGTAGTTCTAGCGGGAGGCCCTACGAGCAGTACTTC
clone size: NA; V gene: TRBV7-3; J gene: TRBJ1-3; D gene: NA; CDR3 protein: CASSEGAGNTIYF; CDR3 DNA: TGTGCCAGCAGCGAGGGGGCTGGAAACACCATATATTTT
clone size: NA; V gene: TRBV10-3; J gene: TRBJ1-5; D gene: NA; CDR3 protein: CAINERQNQPQHF; CDR3 DNA: TGTGCCATCAACGAGCGGCAGAATCAGCCCCAGCATTTT
clone size: NA; V gene: TRBV7-2; J gene: TRBJ2-2; D gene: NA; CDR3 protein: CASTPGLSNTGELFF; CDR3 DNA: TGTGCCAGCACTCCGGGACTTTCGAACACCGGGGAGCTGTTTTTT
clone size: NA; V gene: TRBV18; J gene: TRBJ2-2; D gene: NA; CDR3 protein: CASSLSLEANTGELFF; CDR3 DNA: TGTGCCAGCTCCTTGAGCCTAGAGGCGAACACCGGGGAGCTGTTTTTT
clone size: NA; V gene: TRBV4-2; J gene: TRBJ2-4; D gene: NA; CDR3 protein: CASSPELGKNIQYF; CDR3 DNA: TGTGCCAGCAGCCCTGAGTTGGGCAAAAACATTCAGTACTTC
clone size: NA; V gene: TRBV5-1; J gene: TRBJ2-1; D gene: NA; CDR3 protein: CASSGLHLGNEQFF; CDR3 DNA: TGCGCCAGCAGCGGCCTACATCTCGGCAATGAGCAGTTCTTC
clone size: NA; V gene: TRBV27; J gene: TRBJ1-1; D gene: NA; CDR3 protein: CASSSGWVGEAFF; CDR3 DNA: TGTGCCAGCAGCAGCGGCTGGGTAGGTGAAGCTTTCTTT
clone size: NA; V gene: TRBV11-2; J gene: TRBJ2-3; D gene: NA; CDR3 protein: CASSLGLPDSTQYF; CDR3 DNA: TGTGCCAGCAGCCTGGGATTACCAGATAGTACGCAGTATTTT
clone size: NA; V gene: TRBV7-9; J gene: TRBJ2-6; D gene: NA; CDR3 protein: CASSLESGPISGANVLTF; CDR3 DNA: TGTGCCAGCAGCTTAGAAAGTGGGCCGATCTCTGGGGCCAACGTCCTGACTTTC
clone size: NA; V gene: TRBV7-2; J gene: TRBJ2-7; D gene: NA; CDR3 protein: CASSFPVPYEQYF; CDR3 DNA: TGTGCCAGCAGCTTCCCCGTCCCCTACGAGCAGTACTTC
clone size: NA; V gene: TRBV6-4; J gene: TRBJ2-1; D gene: TRBD2; CDR3 protein: CASSWGLAGNNEQFF; CDR3 DNA: TGTGCCAGCAGTTGGGGACTAGCGGGAAACAATGAGCAGTTCTTC
clone size: NA; V gene: TRBV5-1; J gene: TRBJ2-3; D gene: NA; CDR3 protein: CASSRGTGTDTQYF; CDR3 DNA: TGCGCCAGCAGCCGTGGGACGGGCACAGATACGCAGTATTTT
clone size: NA; V gene: TRBV19; J gene: TRBJ2-2; D gene: NA; CDR3 protein: CASTDRWPSNTGELFF; CDR3 DNA: TGTGCCAGTACCGACCGGTGGCCTAGCAACACCGGGGAGCTGTTTTTT
clone size: NA; V gene: TRBV28; J gene: TRBJ2-7; D gene: NA; CDR3 protein: CASSLLARSEQYF; CDR3 DNA: TGTGCCAGCAGTTTATTAGCGCGGTCCGAGCAGTACTTC